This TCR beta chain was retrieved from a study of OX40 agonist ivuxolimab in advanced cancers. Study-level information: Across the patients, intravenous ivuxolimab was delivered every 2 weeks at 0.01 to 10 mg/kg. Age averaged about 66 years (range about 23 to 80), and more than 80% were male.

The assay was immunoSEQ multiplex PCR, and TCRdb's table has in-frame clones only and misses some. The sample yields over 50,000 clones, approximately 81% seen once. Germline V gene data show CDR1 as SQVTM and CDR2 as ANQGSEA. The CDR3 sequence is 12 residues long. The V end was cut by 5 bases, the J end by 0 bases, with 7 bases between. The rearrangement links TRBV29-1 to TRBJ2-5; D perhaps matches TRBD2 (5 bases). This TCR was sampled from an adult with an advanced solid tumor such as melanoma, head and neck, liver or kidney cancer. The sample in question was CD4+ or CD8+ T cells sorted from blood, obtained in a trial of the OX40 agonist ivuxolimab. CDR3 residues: CSVPDYQETQYF. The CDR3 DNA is TGCAGCGTTCCGGACTACCAAGAGACCCAGTACTTC.